Each of the 6 T cell receptor beta chains below was sequenced from the same sample in a study of vaccination and CD4 T cells after COVID-19. The treatment denotes: 10-day PBMC culture with coronavirus spike peptide pools or control peptides (ViraFEST assay). Harvesting of the unexposed donor's CD4+ T cells predated the COVID-19 pandemic (2011-2018). The assay that was used to sequence DNA from cultured CD4+ T cells was the Oncomine TCR Beta short-read assay. TCRdb re-called the PCR reads with MiXCR, one entry per CDR3 protein. This sample has some 7,600 distinct CDR3 sequences; more than 35% occur once, and the top ten carry 11% to 15%. The antigens these receptors bind are not known. Source material: CD4+ T cells from blood, cultured in vitro. These receptors were taken from a human donor in good health.

The chain carries TRBV27 and TRBJ1-2; TRBD1 matches at 9 bases. CDR1 and CDR2 (germline): MNHEY, SMNVEV (reference sequence). This CDR3 contains 15 residues. Germline trimming cut 4 bases from V and 2 bases from J; bases unmatched to any gene: 5. CDR3 region: CASSSGTGHNYGYTF. CDR3 sequence (DNA): TGTGCCAGCAGTTCCGGGACAGGGCACAACTATGGCTACACCTTC.

This clonotype was recorded a few times. The chain couples TRBV7-9 to TRBJ1-2; D gene unclear. Germline V gene sequence: CDR1 SEHNR, CDR2 FQNEAQ (reference sequence). This CDR3 is 15 amino acids long. V shed 5 bases and J shed 1 base, with 14 bases lying between them. CDR3 loop: CASSPSTRLNYGYTF. In DNA, the CDR3 is TGTGCCAGCAGCCCCTCGACACGACTTAACTATGGCTACACCTTC. The variable domain in full, completed from reference TRBV7-9 and TRBJ1-2, reads DTGVSQNPRHKITKRGQNVTFRCDPISEHNRLYWYRQTLGQGPEFLTYFQNEAQLEKSRLLSDRFSAERPKGSFSTLEIQRTEQGDSAMYLCASSPSTRLNYGYTFGSGTRLTVV.

This clonotype was seen only a few times. The rearrangement joins TRBV6-5 to TRBJ1-6, with no clear D. This CDR3 has 14 residues. Germline loops: CDR1 MNHEY, CDR2 SVGAGI. V lost 0 bases and J lost 10, with 10 bases in between. The CDR3 sequence is CASSYSEGWSPLHF. The DNA of the CDR3 is TGTGCCAGCAGTTACTCGGAGGGTTGGTCACCCCTCCACTTT.

Comment on this clonotype: A junction boundary mismatches the germline segment, possibly from a read error. This chain joins TRBV7-9 and TRBJ2-1, with D perhaps TRBD2 (5 bases). There are 12 residues in the CDR3. CDR1 SEHNR and CDR2 FQNEAQ come from the germline V gene (reference sequence). The CDR3 sequence: CASSSQDSPGIF. Written as DNA, the CDR3 is TGTGCCAGCAGCTCTCAGGACTCCCCTGGGATTTTC.

The rearrangement joins TRBV27 to TRBJ2-2; D gene unclear. V lost 8 bases to trimming and J lost 7 bases, with 14 bases between them. The CDR3 totals 13 residues. Germline V gene data show CDR1 as MNHEY and CDR2 as SMNVEV (reference sequence). CDR3 region: CASSNLGDGELFF. For the CDR3, the DNA is TGTGCCAGCTCTAATCTAGGTGACGGGGAGCTGTTTTTT.

This clonotype was observed a few times. The J gene is TRBJ2-1, the V gene TRBV6-5; 10 nucleotides line up with TRBD1. Germline assignment: CDR1 MNHEY and CDR2 SVGAGI. The CDR3 is made up of 18 amino acids. After removal of 3 bases from V and 6 bases from J, the junction contained 14 bases not matched to a gene. Here the CDR3 reads CASSYSGLNRDRGNEQFF. CDR3 nucleotide sequence: TGTGCCAGCAGTTATTCCGGCCTAAACCGGGACAGGGGCAATGAGCAGTTCTTC.